These 20 T cell receptor beta chains originate from one sample sequenced in a study of low-dose radiotherapy and immunotherapy resistance in tumors. The time point here: before trial treatment. TRAV- and TRBV-specific primers primed first-strand cDNA, covering alpha and beta chains. TCR amplification ran 15 to 25 PCR cycles using constant-region and V-primer adapter primers. Each CDR3 protein is one row after TCRdb ran MiXCR on the reads. The sample consists of more than 50,000 distinct CDR3 sequences, almost 25% of them appearing once. The material sequenced was PBMCs, taken before treatment. The receptors come from a male donor with prostate cancer.

This clonotype was seen repeatedly, ten times or more. This rearrangement joins TRBV30 to TRBJ2-5; a possible D gene is TRBD2 (5 bases). Germline CDR1 is GTSNPN and CDR2 is SVGIG (reference sequence). The V gene lost 0 bases and the J gene lost 1 base, with 9 bases spanning the gap. The CDR3 has 14 residues. The CDR3 DNA is TGTGCCTGGAGTGTACTGAGGGCCCAAGAGACCCAGTACTTC. This translates into CAWSVLRAQETQYF. The whole variable domain, remainder taken from reference TRBV30 and TRBJ2-5, is SQTIHQWPATLVQPVGSPLSLECTVEGTSNPNLYWYRQAAGRGLQLLFYSVGIGQISSEVPQNLSASRPQDRQFILSSKKLLLSDSGFYLCAWSVLRAQETQYFGPGTRLLVL.

This clonotype is labeled medium-sized (0.01 to 0.1%). The V and J genes are TRBV6-2 or TRBV6-3 and TRBJ1-1; no clear D gene. Germline CDR1 MNHEY, CDR2 SVGEGT. V was pared by 9 bases and J by 1 base, with 9 bases between. This CDR3 region has 12 residues. CDR3 sequence: CASSGRNTEAFF. The CDR3 coding sequence is TGTGCCAGTTCGGGTAGGAACACTGAAGCTTTCTTT.

The rearrangement joins TRBV5-1 to TRBJ2-1; D possibly corresponds to TRBD2 (6 bases). The CDR3 is 15 amino acids. Trimming cost V 0 bases and J 2 bases, with 9 bases left between them. From germline, CDR1 is SGHRS and CDR2 YFSETQ. The CDR3 reads CASSLVAGTYNEQFF. The CDR3 bases are TGCGCCAGCAGCTTGGTGGCGGGAACCTACAATGAGCAGTTCTTC.

Comment on this clonotype: A single base is all that separates this from a far larger clone, so a read error is likely. The J gene is TRBJ1-5, the V gene TRBV21-1; the tabulated D call, TRBD1, remains unverified against the DNA. TRBV21-1 is a pseudogene segment. This CDR3 region has 14 residues. Here the CDR3 DNA reads TGTGCCAGCAGCAAGGGGGGGAGCAATCAGCCCCAGCATTTT. Its protein is CASSKGGSNQPQHF.

This clonotype was counted many times. V gene TRBV20-1 combines with J gene TRBJ1-5; D gene uncertain. CDR3 length: 14 residues. V lost 6 bases and J lost 7, with 19 bases in between. The V gene's germline CDR1 is DFQATT and CDR2 SNEGSKA (reference sequence). The CDR3: CSANRGREGQPQHF. The CDR3 DNA reads as TGCAGTGCCAACCGTGGGAGGGAAGGACAGCCCCAGCATTTT.

This clonotype was seen repeatedly, ten times or more. V usage is TRBV19 and J usage is TRBJ2-3; D might be TRBD1 or TRBD2, each matching 5 bases. Per germline, CDR1 LNHDA and CDR2 SQIVND (reference sequence). The CDR3 length is 13 residues. V lost 5 bases to trimming and J lost 6 bases, with 12 bases between them. For the CDR3, the DNA is TGTGCCAGTAGTGATTTGGGACGGGATACGCAGTATTTT. Translation gives CASSDLGRDTQYF.

In this sample, this clonotype turned up many times. The chain employs TRBV7-2 and TRBJ1-5; the match to TRBD1 covers 7 bases. J gave up 7 bases and V 5 bases, and 8 bases lay outside the gene matches. The germline V gene has CDR1 SGHTA and CDR2 FQGNSA. The CDR3 consists of 14 residues. This chain's CDR3 is CASSQQGPWQPQHF. CDR3 nucleotides: TGTGCCAGCAGCCAACAGGGGCCGTGGCAGCCCCAGCATTTT. The full variable domain, its missing parts supplied by reference TRBV7-2 and TRBJ1-5, is GAGVSQSPSNKVTEKGKDVELRCDPISGHTALYWYRQSLGQGLEFLIYFQGNSAPDKSGLPSDRFSAERTGGSVSTLTIQRTQQEDSAVYLCASSQQGPWQPQHFGDGTRLSIL.

By share, this clonotype counts as medium-sized. V is TRBV5-6 and J is TRBJ2-1; TRBD2 agrees at 8 bases. This CDR3 region has 18 residues. Germline CDR1 and CDR2: SGHDT and YYEEEE. Trimming removed 2 bases from V and 4 bases from J; junction bases left unmatched: 14. The CDR3 region has the DNA TGTGCCAGCAGCTTAGCGGGAGCTAGAAAGAATACTTACAATGAGCAGTTCTTC. It is translated as CASSLAGARKNTYNEQFF.

The chain uses TRBV6-2 or TRBV6-3 and TRBJ2-7; D is perhaps TRBD1 or TRBD2 (5 bases each). V lost 2 bases and J lost 2, with 10 bases in between. The CDR3 is made up of 14 amino acids. The germline V gene has CDR1 MNHEY and CDR2 SVGEGT. The CDR3 region is CASSYSGRAYEQYF. The DNA for the CDR3 is TGTGCCAGCAGTTACAGCGGCAGGGCCTACGAGCAGTACTTC.

This clonotype is labeled as medium-sized (0.01 to 0.1%). The rearrangement joins TRBV28 to TRBJ2-5, with TRBD2 as a possible D gene (5 bases). V gave up 5 bases and J gave up 5 bases, with 9 bases separating them. There are 12 residues in the CDR3. Germline V lookup: CDR1 MDHEN, CDR2 SYDVKM. CDR3 coding DNA: TGTGCCAGCAGTAGCGGCCCCGAGACCCAGTACTTC. Residues: CASSSGPETQYF.

The sample holds many counts of this clonotype. The rearrangement links TRBV20-1 to TRBJ2-7, with D maybe TRBD2 (5 bases). Trimming pared 1 base from V and 7 bases from J, leaving 14 bases between. Germline values: CDR1 DFQATT, CDR2 SNEGSKA (reference sequence). CDR3 length: 13 residues. The CDR3 bases are TGCAGTGCTAGAGTGCGGGTCCTAGGGGAGCAGTACTTC. Its translation: CSARVRVLGEQYF.

This clonotype was found many times. This chain links TRBV5-1 with TRBJ2-1; the D gene is possibly TRBD1 (5 bases). V lost 2 bases, J lost 5 bases, and 14 bases lay in between. This CDR3 contains 15 residues. CDR1 and CDR2 from the germline V gene are SGHRS and YFSETQ. CDR3 bases: TGCGCCAGCAGCTTAAACAGGCTTACCGACAATGAGCAGTTCTTC. Translating gives CASSLNRLTDNEQFF.

Comment on this clonotype: This likely traces to a read error, being one base from a far larger clone. This chain uses TRBV5-3 with TRBJ2-1; 8 nucleotides match TRBD1. TRBV5-3 is placed among ORFs of uncertain function. V lost 8 bases, J lost 8 bases, and 6 bases stayed unmatched. The CDR3 is made up of 12 amino acids. CDR3 amino acids: CASRDRTDEQFF. The CDR3 nucleotides are TGTGCCAGCCGGGACAGGACCGATGAGCAGTTCTTC.

This clonotype was picked up many times. CDR3 residues: CASNPALLAGAYNEQFF. DNA of the CDR3: TGTGCCAGCAATCCCGCCTTACTAGCGGGAGCGTACAATGAGCAGTTCTTC. The V and J genes are TRBV6-2 or TRBV6-3 and TRBJ2-1, with TRBD2 matching 11 bases. Germline CDR1 reads MNHEY; CDR2 reads SVGEGT. CDR3 size: 17 residues. V lost 7 bases and J lost 4; bases outside the gene matches: 12.

This clonotype appeared many times. The chain employs TRBV27 and TRBJ1-2, with TRBD1 matching over 8 bases. CDR1 is MNHEY, CDR2 SMNVEV, per germline (reference sequence). This CDR3 contains 15 residues. The trim removed 3 bases at V and 7 bases at J, leaving 10 bases unmatched. CDR3 sequence reads: CASSLLGQGVSGYTF. DNA of the CDR3: TGTGCCAGCAGTTTGCTTGGACAGGGAGTTTCTGGCTACACCTTC.

This clonotype was recorded many times. The genes are TRBV5-1 and TRBJ2-1; TRBD2 aligns across 11 bases. The trim removed 2 bases at V and 4 bases at J, leaving 5 bases unmatched. The CDR3 is 16 residues long. Looked up from germline, CDR1 is SGHRS and CDR2 is YFSETQ. CDR3 region: CASSLTGTSGYNEQFF. The CDR3 DNA sequence: TGCGCCAGCAGCTTAACTGGGACTAGCGGATACAATGAGCAGTTCTTC. Full variable domain (missing parts from reference TRBV5-1 and TRBJ2-1): KAGVTQTPRYLIKTRGQQVTLSCSPISGHRSVSWYQQTPGQGLQFLFEYFSETQRNKGNFPGRFSGRQFSNSRSEMNVSTLELGDSALYLCASSLTGTSGYNEQFFGPGTRLTVL.

This chain links TRBV5-6 with TRBJ2-1, with 8 bases matching TRBD1. CDR1 is SGHDT and CDR2 is YYEEEE in the germline V gene. After removal of 1 base from V and 10 bases from J, the junction contained 7 bases not matched to a gene. This CDR3 region has 14 residues. The CDR3 region is CASSLKAWTGEQFF. The CDR3 DNA sequence: TGTGCCAGCAGCTTGAAAGCTTGGACAGGGGAGCAGTTCTTC.

In this sample, this clonotype turned up many times. The gene calls are TRBV19 and TRBJ2-3, with D unresolved. V gave up 3 bases and J gave up 1 base, with 11 bases separating them. This CDR3 contains 15 residues. The germline V gene has CDR1 LNHDA and CDR2 SQIVND (reference sequence). The CDR3 coding sequence is TGTGCCAGTAGTATCAGAAGGCAGGGCACAGATACGCAGTATTTT. The encoded protein is CASSIRRQGTDTQYF.

In this sample, this clonotype turned up many times. The chain is built from TRBV18 and TRBJ2-7, with 12 bases fitting TRBD2. The CDR3 has 17 amino acids. The V and J ends lost 0 bases and 6 bases, in that order; junction bases with no gene match: 9. Germline CDR1 is KGHSH and CDR2 is LQKENI. CDR3: CASSPPGRLAGEGEQYF. CDR3 sequence (DNA): TGTGCCAGCTCACCACCGGGTAGACTAGCGGGAGAAGGCGAGCAGTACTTC.

This clonotype occurred many times. The V gene is TRBV20-1, the J gene TRBJ2-3; D is possibly TRBD1 or TRBD2 (6 bases each). The length of the CDR3 is 16 residues. Germline-derived CDR1 and CDR2 are DFQATT and SNEGSKA (reference sequence). V shed 5 bases and J shed 4 bases, with 22 bases lying between them. CDR3 nucleotide sequence: TGCAGTGCTCCGGACATGAGGGGGGAGATCGCAGATACGCAGTATTTT. The encoded protein is CSAPDMRGEIADTQYF.